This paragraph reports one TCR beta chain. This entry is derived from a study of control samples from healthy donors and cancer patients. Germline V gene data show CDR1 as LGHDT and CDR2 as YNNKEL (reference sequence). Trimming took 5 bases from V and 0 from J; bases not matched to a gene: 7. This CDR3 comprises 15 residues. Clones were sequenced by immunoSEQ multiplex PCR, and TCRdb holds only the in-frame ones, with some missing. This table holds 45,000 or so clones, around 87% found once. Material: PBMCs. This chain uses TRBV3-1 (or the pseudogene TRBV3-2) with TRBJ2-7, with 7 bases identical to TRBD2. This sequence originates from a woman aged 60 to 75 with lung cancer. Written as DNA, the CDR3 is TGTGCCAGCAGCTCCTCTAGCGGAGGCTCCTACGAGCAGTACTTC. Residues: CASSSSSGGSYEQYF.